A single sample gave rise to the 28 T cell receptor beta chains below, sequenced in a study of T cell responses to AZD1222 COVID-19 vaccine. Using immunoSEQ multiplex PCR, the repertoire was profiled, and TCRdb retains in-frame clones only, with some absent. The sample records around 130,000 clones, roughly 94% being singletons. Sample: peripheral blood, taken on day 0 of AZD1222 vaccination. The receptors were sampled from an adult in good health.

The chain employs TRBV28 and TRBJ1-1, with D uncertain. Deletions cut 8 bases from V and 1 base from J, with 8 bases between. The CDR3 consists of 12 residues. Per the germline V gene, CDR1 is MDHEN and CDR2 is SYDVKM. The CDR3 DNA is TGTGCCAGCGAACACTGGAACACTGAAGCTTTCTTT. Protein: CASEHWNTEAFF.

The V gene is TRBV10-3, the J gene TRBJ1-1, with D possibly matching TRBD1 (6 bases). Germline-derived CDR1 and CDR2 are ENHRY and SYGVKD. The ends were cut back, 6 bases at V and 4 bases at J, with 9 bases in the middle. The CDR3 length is 12 residues. The CDR3 bases are TGTGCCATCAGAGGGGGACCCACTGAAGCTTTCTTT. Translated: CAIRGGPTEAFF.

CDR3 protein: CASSRQGAGEQYF. CDR3 nucleotides: TGTGCCAGCAGCCGACAGGGGGCAGGGGAGCAGTACTTC. This chain connects TRBV6-5 to TRBJ2-7; 10 nucleotides align to TRBD1. The CDR3 runs to 13 residues. Per germline, CDR1 MNHEY and CDR2 SVGAGI. Trimming took 6 bases from V and 7 from J; bases not matched to a gene: 6.

V and J are TRBV6-1 and TRBJ1-5; no clear D gene. Per the germline V gene, CDR1 is MNHNS and CDR2 is SASEGT. The V and J ends lost 0 bases and 5 bases respectively, with 5 bases between them. The CDR3 runs to 13 residues. For the CDR3, the DNA is TGTGCCAGCAGTGAAGCCACCCATCAGCCCCAGCATTTT. It translates to CASSEATHQPQHF.

J is TRBJ2-7 and V is TRBV10-2; D is perhaps TRBD1 (6 bases). V lost 0 bases to trimming and J lost 5 bases, with 17 bases between them. Germline-derived CDR1 and CDR2 are WSHSY and SAAADI. CDR3 size: 16 residues. The CDR3 DNA sequence: TGCGCCAGCAGTGAGTCAGTAGCAGGGGATAGGAACGAGCAGTACTTC. Encoded protein: CASSESVAGDRNEQYF.

Regarding this clone: Other DNA sequences in the sample encode the same CDR3. V usage is TRBV6-5 and J usage is TRBJ2-7; D gene unclear. Looked up from germline, CDR1 is MNHEY and CDR2 is SVGAGI. Trimming shortened V by 6 bases and J by 0 bases, and 6 bases separated the two germline ends. The length of the CDR3 is 12 residues. CDR3 loop: CASRDSSYEQYF. As DNA, the CDR3 is TGTGCCAGCAGAGATAGCTCCTACGAGCAGTACTTC.

The chain recombines TRBV4-1 with TRBJ1-6, with TRBD1 matching over 9 bases. This CDR3 region has 15 residues. Germline V gives CDR1 MGHRA, CDR2 YSYEKL. After removal of 4 bases from V and 12 bases from J, the junction contained 10 bases not matched to a gene. CDR3: CASSPGTGNREPLHF. The CDR3 DNA reads TGCGCCAGCAGCCCCGGGACAGGGAATAGAGAACCCCTCCACTTT.

This chain connects TRBV14 to TRBJ2-3, with D hard to call. There are 13 residues in the CDR3. The germline V and J ends were trimmed by 6 bases and 6 bases, with 13 bases remaining between them. The V gene's germline CDR1 is SGHDN and CDR2 FVKESK. The DNA of the CDR3 is TGTGCCAGCAGGCGCTCGAACGATGATACGCAGTATTTT. Translated: CASRRSNDDTQYF. The full variable domain, completed using reference TRBV14 and TRBJ2-3, is EAGVTQFPSHSVIEKGQTVTLRCDPISGHDNLYWYRRVMGKEIKFLLHFVKESKQDESGMPNNRFLAERTGGTYSTLKVQPAELEDSGVYFCASRRSNDDTQYFGPGTRLTVL.

The chain joins TRBV12-3 or TRBV12-4 to TRBJ1-2, with 11 bases lining up with TRBD1. The CDR3 runs 13 residues. J was trimmed by 5 bases and V by 6 bases; bases with no gene match: 2. CDR3 sequence reads: CASRRDRGYGYTF. The DNA of the CDR3 is TGTGCCAGCAGACGGGACAGGGGGTATGGCTACACCTTC.

V gene TRBV28 combines with J gene TRBJ1-5; D is unclear. Deletions cut 3 bases from V and 0 bases from J, with 9 bases between. Germline-derived CDR1 and CDR2 are MDHEN and SYDVKM. This CDR3 comprises 15 residues. The CDR3 reads CASSFQVASNQPQHF. CDR3 nucleotides: TGTGCCAGCAGTTTTCAGGTAGCTAGCAATCAGCCCCAGCATTTT.

This clone has a single count. The V call is TRBV24-1, the J call TRBJ1-2, with TRBD1 identical over 7 bases. CDR1 is KGHDR and CDR2 is SFDVKD in the germline V gene. This CDR3 region has 14 residues. V trimming: 4 bases; J trimming: 9 bases; junction bases outside the gene matches: 10. The CDR3 sequence: CATSDPEQGPCYTF. The CDR3, as DNA: TGTGCCACCAGTGACCCCGAACAGGGGCCATGCTACACCTTC.

V and J are TRBV29-1 and TRBJ1-2, with D perhaps matching TRBD1 (5 bases). This CDR3 contains 13 residues. In germline, CDR1 is SQVTM, CDR2 ANQGSEA. Trimming left V 1 base short and J 4 bases short, with 10 bases between. CDR3 loop: CSVEGGTIYGYTF. CDR3 in DNA: TGCAGCGTTGAAGGAGGGACCATCTATGGCTACACCTTC.

This sequence joins TRBV4-3 and TRBJ1-2, with 7 bases lining up with TRBD1. The V gene end was trimmed by 1 base and the J gene end by 4 bases; junction bases not matched to a gene: 12. The CDR3 is 17 amino acids. Per the germline V gene, CDR1 is LGHNA and CDR2 is YSLEER. The CDR3 DNA follows: TGCGCCAGCAGCCAAGTAACAACAGGGGCGGGAGTCTATGGCTACACCTTC. Its protein is CASSQVTTGAGVYGYTF.

The gene calls are TRBV7-8 and TRBJ1-3; D possibly corresponds to TRBD1 (5 bases). This CDR3 comprises 15 residues. The germline V gene encodes CDR1 SGHVS and CDR2 FQNEAQ. V lost 5 bases to trimming and J lost 0 bases, with 11 bases between them. Here the CDR3 reads CASSQDTHSGNTIYF. CDR3 DNA: TGTGCCAGCAGCCAGGACACGCACTCTGGAAACACCATATATTTT.

V gene TRBV25-1 combines with J gene TRBJ2-1; TRBD2 might be the D (5 bases). V shed 6 bases and J shed 3 bases, with 18 bases lying between them. Per the germline V gene, CDR1 is MGHDK and CDR2 is SYGVNS. CDR3 length: 16 amino acids. The CDR3 coding sequence is TGTGCCAGCAGCGACATCTCGGGGTACCACTACAATGAGCAGTTCTTC. Translating it yields CASSDISGYHYNEQFF.

The rearrangement uses TRBV30 and TRBJ2-7; 10 bases are shared with TRBD1. Germline-derived CDR1 and CDR2 are GTSNPN and SVGIG (reference sequence). The CDR3 is 12 residues long. V lost 7 bases, J lost 5 bases, and 5 bases stayed unmatched. CDR3 bases: TGTGCCTTGGGGGACAGGGGTCACGAGCAGTACTTC. Translating gives CALGDRGHEQYF. The entire variable domain, with the rest obtained from reference TRBV30 and TRBJ2-7, is as follows: SQTIHQWPATLVQPVGSPLSLECTVEGTSNPNLYWYRQAAGRGLQLLFYSVGIGQISSEVPQNLSASRPQDRQFILSSKKLLLSDSGFYLCALGDRGHEQYFGPGTRLTVT.

This clone was seen once. The chain employs TRBV2 and TRBJ2-5; D uncertain. The CDR3 covers 14 residues. V was pared by 4 bases and J by 2 bases, with 11 bases between. The germline V gene has CDR1 SNHLY and CDR2 FYNNEI. Here the CDR3 DNA reads TGTGCCAGCAGTGCGCGGTATACACAAGAGACCCAGTACTTC. It yields the protein CASSARYTQETQYF. Filled out from reference TRBV2 and TRBJ2-5, the complete variable domain reads EPEVTQTPSHQVTQMGQEVILRCVPISNHLYFYWYRQILGQKVEFLVSFYNNEISEKSEIFDDQFSVERPDGSNFTLKIRSTKLEDSAMYFCASSARYTQETQYFGPGTRLLVL.

The V call is TRBV6-6, the J call TRBJ2-3, with unresolved D. The V gene lost 6 bases and the J gene lost 2 bases, with 9 bases spanning the gap. Germline V gives CDR1 MNHNY, CDR2 SVGAGI (reference sequence). CDR3 size: 13 residues. The CDR3 coding sequence is TGTGCCAGCAGGCACCGGACCACAGATACGCAGTATTTT. It encodes CASRHRTTDTQYF.

This clone has only a few counts. This chain joins TRBV10-1 and TRBJ2-5, with a possible D match to TRBD2 (6 bases). Germline values: CDR1 WNHNN, CDR2 SYGVQD (reference sequence). The CDR3 spans 13 residues. V was cut by 3 bases and J by 9 bases, with 14 bases left in between. The CDR3 nucleotides read TGCGCCAGCAGTGACGCGGCCGGAGGGGCCCAGTACTTC. Its protein product is CASSDAAGGAQYF.

V is TRBV7-8 and J is TRBJ1-2; TRBD1 might be the D (5 bases). Trimming took off 3 bases at V and 4 bases at J, with 12 bases between the two ends. The CDR3 covers 14 residues. Germline V gene sequence: CDR1 SGHVS, CDR2 FQNEAQ. Here the CDR3 DNA reads TGTGCCAGCAGCTTTCAGGGTTGGGGCTATGGCTACACCTTC. Protein: CASSFQGWGYGYTF.

V usage is TRBV7-2 and J usage is TRBJ2-2; 12 nucleotides match TRBD2. CDR1 is SGHTA and CDR2 is FQGNSA in the germline V gene. After removal of 5 bases from V and 7 bases from J, the junction contained 8 bases not matched to a gene. The CDR3 covers 16 residues. CDR3 nucleotides: TGTGCCAGCAGCCCCCGACTAGCGGGAGCGATCGGGGAGCTGTTTTTT. Its protein product is CASSPRLAGAIGELFF.

This clone was recorded only once. The chain carries TRBV6-5 and TRBJ1-6; tentatively, D is TRBD1 (5 bases). Germline lookup yields CDR1 MNHEY and CDR2 SVGAGI. Trimming left V 8 bases short and J 3 bases short, with 14 bases between. CDR3 length equals 15 residues. CDR3 sequence reads: CASYPGAGYNSPLHF. In DNA form, the CDR3 reads TGTGCCAGCTACCCTGGGGCAGGCTATAATTCACCCCTCCACTTT.

This chain connects TRBV7-2 to TRBJ2-3, with 15 bases lining up with TRBD2. The CDR3 runs to 17 residues. From germline, CDR1 is SGHTA and CDR2 FQGNSA. Trimming cost V 5 bases and J 3 bases; bases outside gene matches: 6. The CDR3 coding sequence is TGTGCCAGCAGCCCGCCGGGACTAGCGGGAGGAACAGATACGCAGTATTTT. It is translated as CASSPPGLAGGTDTQYF.

This chain uses TRBV24-1 with TRBJ1-2; 7 bases match TRBD1. V dropped 9 bases and J dropped 4; count of bases not matched to a gene: 28. The germline CDR1 and CDR2 sequences are KGHDR and SFDVKD. The CDR3 is 20 residues long. The CDR3 nucleotides read TGTGCCACCGAGCGACCGGTCCGAGGACACGGAATTTACAGGGGCTATGGCTACACCTTC. This translates into CATERPVRGHGIYRGYGYTF.

This rearrangement joins TRBV28 to TRBJ1-2; possible D gene TRBD1, 5 bases. Per germline, CDR1 MDHEN and CDR2 SYDVKM. Between the trimmed V and J ends, which lost 6 bases and 0 bases, there was a span of 14 bases. CDR3 length: 15 amino acids. The CDR3 region is CASSSPTGSNYGYTF. CDR3 bases: TGTGCCAGCAGCAGTCCTACAGGATCTAACTATGGCTACACCTTC.

The chain employs TRBV4-1 and TRBJ2-1, with D possibly being TRBD2 (7 bases). Germline CDR1 is MGHRA and CDR2 is YSYEKL. The CDR3 spans 17 residues. The germline V and J ends were trimmed by 1 base and 5 bases, with 18 bases remaining between them. In DNA form, the CDR3 reads TGCGCCAGCAGCCAAGGGAGCCCGCGGGGGCTCAACAATGAGCAGTTCTTC. Its translation is CASSQGSPRGLNNEQFF.

The rearrangement joins TRBV5-1 to TRBJ1-1; no clear D. Trimming pared 0 bases from V and 1 base from J, leaving 16 bases between. The CDR3 runs to 17 residues. The V gene's germline CDR1 is SGHRS and CDR2 YFSETQ. Here the CDR3 DNA reads TGCGCCAGCAGCTTGGCGGGGTTGGGGAGCGGGAACACTGAAGCTTTCTTT. The encoded protein is CASSLAGLGSGNTEAFF.

J is TRBJ1-2 and V is TRBV25-1, with D tentatively TRBD1 (6 bases). Deletions cut 9 bases from V and 4 bases from J, with 12 bases between. Germline CDR1 is MGHDK and CDR2 is SYGVNS. CDR3 size: 12 residues. The CDR3 sequence: CARGGWFYGYTF. The CDR3 nucleotides read TGTGCCAGAGGGGGATGGTTCTATGGCTACACCTTC.